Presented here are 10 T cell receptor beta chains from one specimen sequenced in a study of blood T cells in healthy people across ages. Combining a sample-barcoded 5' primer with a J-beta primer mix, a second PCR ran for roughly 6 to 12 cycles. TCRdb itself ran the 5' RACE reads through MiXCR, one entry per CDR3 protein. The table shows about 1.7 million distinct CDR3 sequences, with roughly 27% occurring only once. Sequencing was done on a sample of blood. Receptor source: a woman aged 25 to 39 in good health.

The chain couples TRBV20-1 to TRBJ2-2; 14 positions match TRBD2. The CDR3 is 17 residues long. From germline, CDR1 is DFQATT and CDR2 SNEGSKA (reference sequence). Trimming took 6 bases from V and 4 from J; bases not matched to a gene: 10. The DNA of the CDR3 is TGCAGTGCCAAGCCCGGACTAGCGGGAGGTTTCACCGGGGAGCTGTTTTTT. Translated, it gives CSAKPGLAGGFTGELFF.

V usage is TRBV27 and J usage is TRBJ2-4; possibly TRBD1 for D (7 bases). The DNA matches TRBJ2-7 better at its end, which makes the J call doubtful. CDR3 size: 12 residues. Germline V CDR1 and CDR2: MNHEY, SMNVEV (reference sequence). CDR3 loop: CASRSGGSEQYF. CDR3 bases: TGTGCCAGCAGATCAGGGGGGAGCGAGCAGTACTTC.

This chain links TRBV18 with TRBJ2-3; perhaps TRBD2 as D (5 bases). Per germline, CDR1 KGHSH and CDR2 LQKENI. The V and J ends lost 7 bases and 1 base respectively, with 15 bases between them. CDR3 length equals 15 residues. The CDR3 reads CASLLNGMGTDTQYF. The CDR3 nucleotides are TGTGCCAGCTTACTCAACGGGATGGGCACAGATACGCAGTATTTT.

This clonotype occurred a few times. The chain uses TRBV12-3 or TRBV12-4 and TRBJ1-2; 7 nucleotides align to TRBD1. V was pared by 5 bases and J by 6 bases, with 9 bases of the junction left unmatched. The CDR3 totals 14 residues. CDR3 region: CASSPEGAQHGYTF. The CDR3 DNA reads TGTGCCAGCAGTCCCGAGGGGGCGCAACATGGCTACACCTTC.

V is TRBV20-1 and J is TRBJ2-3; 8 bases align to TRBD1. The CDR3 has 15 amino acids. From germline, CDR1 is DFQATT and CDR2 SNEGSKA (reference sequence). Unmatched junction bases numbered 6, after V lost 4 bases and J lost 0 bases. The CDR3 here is CSAKSRGPSTDTQYF. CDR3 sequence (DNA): TGCAGTGCTAAAAGCAGGGGGCCGAGCACAGATACGCAGTATTTT.

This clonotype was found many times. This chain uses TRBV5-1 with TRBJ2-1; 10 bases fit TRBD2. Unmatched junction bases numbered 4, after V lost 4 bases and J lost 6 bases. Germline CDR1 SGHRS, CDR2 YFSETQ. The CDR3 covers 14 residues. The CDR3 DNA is TGCGCCAGCAGCACAACTAGCGGGGCCAATGAGCAGTTCTTC. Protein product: CASSTTSGANEQFF.

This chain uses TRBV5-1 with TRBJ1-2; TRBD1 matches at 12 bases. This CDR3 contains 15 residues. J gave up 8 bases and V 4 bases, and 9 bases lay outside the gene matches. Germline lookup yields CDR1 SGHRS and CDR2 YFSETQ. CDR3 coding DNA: TGCGCCAGCAGCCAGAATGTGGGACAGGGGGCAGGCTACACCTTC. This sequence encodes CASSQNVGQGAGYTF.

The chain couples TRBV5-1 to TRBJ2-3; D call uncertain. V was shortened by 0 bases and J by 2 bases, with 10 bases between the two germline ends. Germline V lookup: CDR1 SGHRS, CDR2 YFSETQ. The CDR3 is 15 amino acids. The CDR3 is CASSLALRTTDTQYF. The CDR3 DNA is TGCGCCAGCAGCTTGGCCCTCAGAACCACAGATACGCAGTATTTT.

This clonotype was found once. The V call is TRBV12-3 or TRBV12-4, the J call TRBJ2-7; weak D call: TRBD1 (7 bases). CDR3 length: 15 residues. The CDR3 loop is CANRAGQQLPYEQYF. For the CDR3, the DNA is TGTGCTAACAGGGCGGGACAGCAGCTCCCCTACGAGCAGTACTTC.

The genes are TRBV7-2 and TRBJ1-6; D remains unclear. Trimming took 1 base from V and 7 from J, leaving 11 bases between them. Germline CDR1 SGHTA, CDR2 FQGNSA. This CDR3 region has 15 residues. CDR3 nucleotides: TGTGCCAGCAGCTTAGTTTTCGGGCAGAATTCACCCCTCCACTTT. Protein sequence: CASSLVFGQNSPLHF.